A selection of T cell receptor beta chains follows, all from one sample in a study of CD8 T cells in Susac syndrome. TCRdb analysed the immunoSEQ multiplex PCR reads with MiXCR anew, one entry per CDR3 protein. This table has 160,000 or so distinct CDR3 sequences, roughly 95% appearing once. The sequenced sample consisted of CD4+ T cells from PBMCs. The receptor set was obtained from a human donor with Susac syndrome. The CDR3 runs from the conserved cysteine through the conserved F or W. A D gene is named only where the DNA matches it firmly. Size values are once, few and many counts, or a class for expanded clones, and some rows have none.

cdr3_nt: TGTGCCAGCAGTGGGACACTGCAAGAGACCCAGTACTTC
cdr3_aa: CASSGTLQETQYF
v_call: TRBV2
clone_size: NA
d_call: NA
j_call: TRBJ2-5

cdr3_nt: TGCAGTGCCTGGACAGGGGACAGAGGGGAGACCCAGTACTTC
cdr3_aa: CSAWTGDRGETQYF
v_call: TRBV20-1
clone_size: NA
d_call: TRBD1
j_call: TRBJ2-5

cdr3_nt: TGTGCCAGCAGTCAGGGGACAGGATACACCGGGGAGCTGTTTTTT
cdr3_aa: CASSQGTGYTGELFF
v_call: TRBV3-1
clone_size: NA
d_call: TRBD1
j_call: TRBJ2-2

cdr3_nt: TGTGCCAGCTCACTCGACAGGAGCTCCTACAATGAGCAGTTCTTC
cdr3_aa: CASSLDRSSYNEQFF
v_call: TRBV18
clone_size: NA
d_call: NA
j_call: TRBJ2-1

cdr3_nt: TGTGCCAGCAGAGAGGCCGGGTCCTCTGAAGCTTTCTTT
cdr3_aa: CASREAGSSEAFF
v_call: TRBV7-3
clone_size: NA
d_call: NA
j_call: TRBJ1-1

cdr3_nt: TGCAGTGCGTTTAGGCCGGATCAGCCCCAGCATTTT
cdr3_aa: CSAFRPDQPQHF
v_call: TRBV20-1
clone_size: NA
d_call: NA
j_call: TRBJ1-5

cdr3_nt: TGCAGTGCTAGGGGGCAGTCGGACATTCAGTACTTC
cdr3_aa: CSARGQSDIQYF
v_call: TRBV20-1
clone_size: NA
d_call: NA
j_call: TRBJ2-4

cdr3_nt: TGTGCCAGCAGCCATGGACAGGGGGCCGATAATTCACCCCTCCACTTT
cdr3_aa: CASSHGQGADNSPLHF
v_call: TRBV5-8
clone_size: NA
d_call: TRBD1
j_call: TRBJ1-6

cdr3_nt: TGTGCCAGCAGAACGACGGTTAACACCGGGGAGCTGTTTTTT
cdr3_aa: CASRTTVNTGELFF
v_call: TRBV6-2/TRBV6-3
clone_size: NA
d_call: NA
j_call: TRBJ2-2

cdr3_nt: TGTGCCAGCAGCTTGGTACAGAAGGGGGATGAAGCTTTCTTT
cdr3_aa: CASSLVQKGDEAFF
v_call: TRBV5-4
clone_size: NA
d_call: NA
j_call: TRBJ1-1

cdr3_nt: TGTGCCAGCAATGACCAATACGAGCAGTACTTC
cdr3_aa: CASNDQYEQYF
v_call: TRBV6-2/TRBV6-3
clone_size: NA
d_call: NA
j_call: TRBJ2-7

cdr3_nt: TGTGCCAGCAGCTCCCGGGACAGGGTCGTCGATACGCAGTATTTT
cdr3_aa: CASSSRDRVVDTQYF
v_call: TRBV9
clone_size: NA
d_call: TRBD1
j_call: TRBJ2-3

cdr3_nt: TGTGCCAGTACCAGGAACGGGGAGCTGTTTTTT
cdr3_aa: CASTRNGELFF
v_call: TRBV5-6
clone_size: NA
d_call: NA
j_call: TRBJ2-2

cdr3_nt: TGTGCCAGCAGTGAAGTGGCCGTTTCCATGGGCTCACCCCTCCACTTT
cdr3_aa: CASSEVAVSMGSPLHF
v_call: TRBV6-1
clone_size: once
d_call: NA
j_call: TRBJ1-6

cdr3_nt: TGTGCCAGCAGCCCCCGGACAGGGATGGGCGGACATGGCTACACCTTC
cdr3_aa: CASSPRTGMGGHGYTF
v_call: TRBV9
clone_size: NA
d_call: TRBD1
j_call: TRBJ1-2

cdr3_nt: TGTGCCACCAGTGATGGGGGCGGAGCAGATACGCAGTATTTT
cdr3_aa: CATSDGGGADTQYF
v_call: TRBV24-1
clone_size: NA
d_call: NA
j_call: TRBJ2-3

cdr3_nt: TGTGCCAGCAGCGCGAATCCCTCGGGCGCCGGGGGAGGCTATGGCTACACCTTC
cdr3_aa: CASSANPSGAGGGYGYTF
v_call: TRBV9
clone_size: NA
d_call: NA
j_call: TRBJ1-2

cdr3_nt: TGTGCCAGCATATCGGGACATGCCTACGAGCAGTACTTC
cdr3_aa: CASISGHAYEQYF
v_call: TRBV9
clone_size: NA
d_call: NA
j_call: TRBJ2-7

cdr3_nt: TGTGCCAGCAGCGTTTCCTCAGGAATGAACACTGAAGCTTTCTTT
cdr3_aa: CASSVSSGMNTEAFF
v_call: TRBV9
clone_size: NA
d_call: NA
j_call: TRBJ1-1

cdr3_nt: TGTGCCAGCAGCCCTGGCCAGGAGAGGGAGACCCAGTACTTC
cdr3_aa: CASSPGQERETQYF
v_call: TRBV5-4
clone_size: once
d_call: NA
j_call: TRBJ2-5

cdr3_nt: TGTGCCAGCAGCCGCGGGAGCCCAGAGACCCAGTACTTC
cdr3_aa: CASSRGSPETQYF
v_call: TRBV7-2
clone_size: NA
d_call: TRBD2
j_call: TRBJ2-5

cdr3_nt: TGTGCCAGCAGCCATGGGTGGGACGTGTTTTTT
cdr3_aa: CASSHGWDVFF
v_call: TRBV3-1
clone_size: NA
d_call: NA
j_call: TRBJ1-4

cdr3_nt: TGTGCCAGCAGTTACTCGAAGTACACTGAAGCTTTCTTT
cdr3_aa: CASSYSKYTEAFF
v_call: TRBV6-5
clone_size: NA
d_call: NA
j_call: TRBJ1-1

cdr3_nt: TGCAGTGCTGGACAACAGGGTGGCGAGCAGTACTTC
cdr3_aa: CSAGQQGGEQYF
v_call: TRBV20-1
clone_size: NA
d_call: NA
j_call: TRBJ2-7

cdr3_nt: TGTGCCAGCAGGCCCAGAGGTTTTAATACCTACAATGAGCAGTTCTTC
cdr3_aa: CASRPRGFNTYNEQFF
v_call: TRBV6-2/TRBV6-3
clone_size: NA
d_call: NA
j_call: TRBJ2-1

cdr3_nt: TGTGCCAGTAGCCCGGGAGGGGAGAACACTGAAGCTTTCTTT
cdr3_aa: CASSPGGENTEAFF
v_call: TRBV19
clone_size: once
d_call: NA
j_call: TRBJ1-1

cdr3_nt: TGTGCCAGCAGACCAGGAGGGACTAATGAAAAACTGTTTTTT
cdr3_aa: CASRPGGTNEKLFF
v_call: TRBV3-1
clone_size: NA
d_call: NA
j_call: TRBJ1-4

cdr3_nt: TGTGCCAGCAGTTTAGGCGCTGGGGATCGCTACGAGCAGTACTTC
cdr3_aa: CASSLGAGDRYEQYF
v_call: TRBV12-3/TRBV12-4
clone_size: NA
d_call: NA
j_call: TRBJ2-7

cdr3_nt: TGTGCCAGCGGGGACAGGGTATCCTACGAGCAGTACTTC
cdr3_aa: CASGDRVSYEQYF
v_call: TRBV27
clone_size: NA
d_call: TRBD1
j_call: TRBJ2-7

cdr3_nt: TGTGCCTCCTCAGCGAACACCGGGGAGCTGTTTTTT
cdr3_aa: CASSANTGELFF
v_call: TRBV30
clone_size: NA
d_call: NA
j_call: TRBJ2-2

cdr3_nt: TGTGCCACCAGCAGAGAGCAGGGCGGCTACGAGCAGTACTTC
cdr3_aa: CATSREQGGYEQYF
v_call: TRBV15
clone_size: NA
d_call: NA
j_call: TRBJ2-7

cdr3_nt: TGTGCCAGCAGTGATTTGGGGGCCCAAGAGACCCAGTACTTC
cdr3_aa: CASSDLGAQETQYF
v_call: TRBV25-1
clone_size: NA
d_call: NA
j_call: TRBJ2-5

cdr3_nt: TGTGCCACCCGGGCAGGGCCGAACACTGAAGCTTTCTTT
cdr3_aa: CATRAGPNTEAFF
v_call: TRBV10-3
clone_size: NA
d_call: NA
j_call: TRBJ1-1

cdr3_nt: TGTGCCAGCAGCCAAGAGTTGGGTCAGCCCCAGCATTTT
cdr3_aa: CASSQELGQPQHF
v_call: TRBV3-1
clone_size: few
d_call: NA
j_call: TRBJ1-5

cdr3_nt: TGTGCCAGCAGCCGGGGGACCACAGGCTTTGCGGGCTACGAGCAGTACTTC
cdr3_aa: CASSRGTTGFAGYEQYF
v_call: TRBV3-1
clone_size: NA
d_call: NA
j_call: TRBJ2-7

cdr3_nt: TGCAGTGTCATAGCCCAGAGCTCTGGAAACACCATATATTTT
cdr3_aa: CSVIAQSSGNTIYF
v_call: TRBV20-1
clone_size: NA
d_call: NA
j_call: TRBJ1-3

cdr3_nt: TGCAGTGCTAGATCACAGGGGGCGCTTTCCTACAATGAGCAGTTCTTC
cdr3_aa: CSARSQGALSYNEQFF
v_call: TRBV20-1
clone_size: NA
d_call: TRBD1
j_call: TRBJ2-1

cdr3_nt: TGCAGTGCCCCAGACAACTACAATGAGCAGTTCTTC
cdr3_aa: CSAPDNYNEQFF
v_call: TRBV20-1
clone_size: NA
d_call: NA
j_call: TRBJ2-1

cdr3_nt: TGCAGCGTTGAGTCCAGGGAGGCGAACACTGAAGCTTTCTTT
cdr3_aa: CSVESREANTEAFF
v_call: TRBV29-1
clone_size: NA
d_call: NA
j_call: TRBJ1-1

cdr3_nt: TGCAGCGTTGAAGCCCAGGGACGGTCTAACTATGGCTACACCTTC
cdr3_aa: CSVEAQGRSNYGYTF
v_call: TRBV29-1
clone_size: NA
d_call: NA
j_call: TRBJ1-2

cdr3_nt: TGCGCCAGCAGCCAAGGGGGCGCACCTCAAGAGACCCAGTACTTC
cdr3_aa: CASSQGGAPQETQYF
v_call: TRBV4-1
clone_size: once
d_call: NA
j_call: TRBJ2-5

cdr3_nt: TGTGCCAGCAGCTTCTACAACTTCAACCTAGCCAAAAACATTCAGTACTTC
cdr3_aa: CASSFYNFNLAKNIQYF
v_call: TRBV11-3
clone_size: NA
d_call: NA
j_call: TRBJ2-4

cdr3_nt: TGTGCCAGCTCACCACCTGGGACCATCTACGAGCAGTACTTC
cdr3_aa: CASSPPGTIYEQYF
v_call: TRBV18
clone_size: NA
d_call: NA
j_call: TRBJ2-7

cdr3_nt: TGTGCCAGCAGTTACCGCCCGGGACCGATGAACACTGAAGCTTTCTTT
cdr3_aa: CASSYRPGPMNTEAFF
v_call: TRBV27
clone_size: NA
d_call: NA
j_call: TRBJ1-1

cdr3_nt: TGTGCCAGCAGGAAGGGCTCAAGCACAGATACGCAGTATTTT
cdr3_aa: CASRKGSSTDTQYF
v_call: TRBV12-3/TRBV12-4
clone_size: once
d_call: NA
j_call: TRBJ2-3

cdr3_nt: TGTGCCAGCAGCGTGACTAGCGGGGGGTACAATGAGCAGTTCTTC
cdr3_aa: CASSVTSGGYNEQFF
v_call: TRBV9
clone_size: NA
d_call: TRBD2
j_call: TRBJ2-1

cdr3_nt: TGTGCCAGCAGTTTAGACGCCGGACCCTACAATGAGCAGTTCTTC
cdr3_aa: CASSLDAGPYNEQFF
v_call: TRBV12-3/TRBV12-4
clone_size: NA
d_call: NA
j_call: TRBJ2-1

cdr3_nt: TGCAGCGTTCTATCAGGGTACACTGAAGCTTTCTTT
cdr3_aa: CSVLSGYTEAFF
v_call: TRBV29-1
clone_size: once
d_call: NA
j_call: TRBJ1-1

cdr3_nt: TGTGCCAGCAGCCAGATCGGGGGGAACACTGAAGCTTTCTTT
cdr3_aa: CASSQIGGNTEAFF
v_call: TRBV14
clone_size: NA
d_call: NA
j_call: TRBJ1-1

cdr3_nt: TGTGCCAGTAGTCCCCAGGGGGCTAACTATGGCTACACCTTC
cdr3_aa: CASSPQGANYGYTF
v_call: TRBV19
clone_size: NA
d_call: TRBD1
j_call: TRBJ1-2

cdr3_nt: TGCAGTGCCCTAGAGACAGATACGCAGTATTTT
cdr3_aa: CSALETDTQYF
v_call: TRBV20-1
clone_size: NA
d_call: NA
j_call: TRBJ2-3

cdr3_nt: TGCAGTGCTAGAGGGGGCGCACCCAACTATGGCTACACCTTC
cdr3_aa: CSARGGAPNYGYTF
v_call: TRBV20-1
clone_size: NA
d_call: NA
j_call: TRBJ1-2

cdr3_nt: TGTGCCAGCAGGGGACCGATCTATGGCTACACCTTC
cdr3_aa: CASRGPIYGYTF
v_call: TRBV25-1
clone_size: once
d_call: NA
j_call: TRBJ1-2

cdr3_nt: TGTGCCAGCAGCTTAGAGGGGACTAGCACAGATACGCAGTATTTT
cdr3_aa: CASSLEGTSTDTQYF
v_call: TRBV7-9
clone_size: NA
d_call: NA
j_call: TRBJ2-3

cdr3_nt: TGCAGCGTCGTACAGGGGGCCAGTGAGCAGTTCTTC
cdr3_aa: CSVVQGASEQFF
v_call: TRBV29-1
clone_size: NA
d_call: TRBD1
j_call: TRBJ2-1

cdr3_nt: TGTGCCAGCAGCTTTGGCATACAAGAGACCCAGTACTTC
cdr3_aa: CASSFGIQETQYF
v_call: TRBV11-3
clone_size: NA
d_call: NA
j_call: TRBJ2-5

cdr3_nt: TGTGCCAGCAGCTCTCTCGGGGCCCAAGAGACCCAGTACTTC
cdr3_aa: CASSSLGAQETQYF
v_call: TRBV27
clone_size: NA
d_call: NA
j_call: TRBJ2-5

cdr3_nt: TGTGCCACCAGCGGGACTAGCGTTATCGATGAGCAGTTCTTC
cdr3_aa: CATSGTSVIDEQFF
v_call: TRBV24-1
clone_size: NA
d_call: TRBD2
j_call: TRBJ2-1